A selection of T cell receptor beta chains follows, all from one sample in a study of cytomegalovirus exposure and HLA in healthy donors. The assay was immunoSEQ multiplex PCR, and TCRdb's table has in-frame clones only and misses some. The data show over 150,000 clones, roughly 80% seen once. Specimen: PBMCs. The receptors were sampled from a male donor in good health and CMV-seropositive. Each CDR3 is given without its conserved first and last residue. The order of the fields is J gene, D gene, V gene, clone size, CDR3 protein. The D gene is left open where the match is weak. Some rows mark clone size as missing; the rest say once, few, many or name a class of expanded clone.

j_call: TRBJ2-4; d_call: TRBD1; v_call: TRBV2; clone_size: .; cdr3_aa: ASSIIGGEAKNIQY
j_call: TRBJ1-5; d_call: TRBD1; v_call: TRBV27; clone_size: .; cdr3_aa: ASSLWGTGGEDQPQH
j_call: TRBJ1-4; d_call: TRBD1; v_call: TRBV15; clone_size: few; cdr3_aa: ATSRGGQGEEKLF
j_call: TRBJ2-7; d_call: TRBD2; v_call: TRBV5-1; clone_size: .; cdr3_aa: ASSWRAGSYEQY
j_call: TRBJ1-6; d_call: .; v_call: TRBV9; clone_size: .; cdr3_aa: ASSVGEAGRGSPLH
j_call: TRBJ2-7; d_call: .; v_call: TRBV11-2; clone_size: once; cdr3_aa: ASSINRDEQY
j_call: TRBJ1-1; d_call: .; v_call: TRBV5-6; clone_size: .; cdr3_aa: ASSLLAEAF
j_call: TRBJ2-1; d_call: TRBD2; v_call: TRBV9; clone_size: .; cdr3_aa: ASSVVAAGGNNEQF
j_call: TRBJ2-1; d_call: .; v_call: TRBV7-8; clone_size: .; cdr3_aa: ASSLYRSNAPF
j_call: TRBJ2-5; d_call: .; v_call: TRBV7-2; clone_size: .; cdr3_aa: ASSLAMVAVRETQY
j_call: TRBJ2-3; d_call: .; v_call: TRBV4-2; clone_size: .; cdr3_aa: ASSQFQDTDTQY
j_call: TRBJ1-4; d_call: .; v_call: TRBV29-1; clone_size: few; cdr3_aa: SVSPGSNEKLF
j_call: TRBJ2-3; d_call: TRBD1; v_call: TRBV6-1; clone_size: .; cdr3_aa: ASSVTGAQDTQY
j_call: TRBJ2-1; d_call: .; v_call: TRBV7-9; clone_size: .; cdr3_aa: ASSSMSGERYDEQF
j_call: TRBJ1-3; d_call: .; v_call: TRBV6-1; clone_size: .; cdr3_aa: ASSESVDYSGNTIY
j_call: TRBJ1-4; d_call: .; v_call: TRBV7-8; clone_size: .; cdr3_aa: ASSPRRAFPNEKLF
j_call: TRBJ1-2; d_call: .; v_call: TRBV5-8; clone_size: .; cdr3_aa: ASSLQGGVYGYT
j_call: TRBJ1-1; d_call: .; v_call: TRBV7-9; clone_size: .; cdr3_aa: ASSPLTEAF
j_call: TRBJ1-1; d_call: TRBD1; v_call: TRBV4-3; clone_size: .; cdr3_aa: ASSQRDRGNTEAF
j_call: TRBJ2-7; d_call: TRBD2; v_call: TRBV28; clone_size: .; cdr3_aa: ATHVGGSVNEQY
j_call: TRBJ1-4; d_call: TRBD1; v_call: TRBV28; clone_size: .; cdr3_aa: ASSASGTGGAGEKLF
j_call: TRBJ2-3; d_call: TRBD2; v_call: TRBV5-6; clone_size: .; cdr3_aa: ASSLGPGGRVGTDTQY
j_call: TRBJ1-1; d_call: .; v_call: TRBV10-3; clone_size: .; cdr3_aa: AISGGGDTEAF
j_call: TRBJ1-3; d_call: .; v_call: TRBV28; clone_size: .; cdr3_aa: ASTKIRLRSGENTIY
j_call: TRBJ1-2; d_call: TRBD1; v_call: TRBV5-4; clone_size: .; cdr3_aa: ASSIDRAGVKDGYT
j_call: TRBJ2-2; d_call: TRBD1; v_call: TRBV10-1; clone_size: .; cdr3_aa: ASSTDRANTGELF
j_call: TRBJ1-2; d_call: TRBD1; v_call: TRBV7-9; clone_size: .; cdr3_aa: ALQGQNYGYT
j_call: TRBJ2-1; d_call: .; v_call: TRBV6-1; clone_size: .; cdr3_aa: ASSSLEEQF
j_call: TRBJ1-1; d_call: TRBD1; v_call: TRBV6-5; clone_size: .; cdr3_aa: ASSRPGQGQTEAF
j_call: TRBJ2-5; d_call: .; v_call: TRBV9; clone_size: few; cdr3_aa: ASSGTGGMETQY
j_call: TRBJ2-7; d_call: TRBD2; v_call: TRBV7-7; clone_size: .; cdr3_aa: ASSLASGDSYEQY
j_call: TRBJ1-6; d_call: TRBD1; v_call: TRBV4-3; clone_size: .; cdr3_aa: ASSQDRDNSPLH
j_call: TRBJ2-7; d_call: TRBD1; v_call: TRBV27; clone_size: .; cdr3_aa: ASSSPGQGGGQQY
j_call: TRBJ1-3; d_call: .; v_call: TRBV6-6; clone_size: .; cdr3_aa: ASSYSGEDSGNTIY
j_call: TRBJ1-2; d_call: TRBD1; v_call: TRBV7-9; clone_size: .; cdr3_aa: ASSLAGRGYYGYT